The next 13 T cell receptor beta chains were all read from a single sample in a study of blood T cell repertoires in COVID-19. Sequenced by immunoSEQ multiplex PCR; TCRdb stores in-frame clones only, minus some. The sample lists about 170,000 clones, approximately 86% occurring once. The sample consisted of peripheral blood. The source of these receptors is an elderly man with COVID-19, enrolled during active disease.

The chain carries TRBV7-2 and TRBJ2-5; 7 nucleotides line up with TRBD1. CDR1 is SGHTA and CDR2 is FQGNSA in the germline V gene. This CDR3 is built from 14 residues. With V trimmed by 7 bases and J by 3 bases, 8 bases remained unmatched. Written as DNA, the CDR3 is TGTGCCAGCACCGTTATCGGGACAGAAGAGACCCAGTACTTC. It yields the protein CASTVIGTEETQYF.

This sequence joins TRBV3-1 (or the pseudogene TRBV3-2) and TRBJ1-6; D not certain. This CDR3 is 13 amino acids long. V lost 5 bases to trimming and J lost 8 bases, with 10 bases between them. Germline V gene sequence: CDR1 LGHDT, CDR2 YNNKEL (reference sequence). The CDR3 nucleotides read TGTGCCAGCAGCGTACAGAGGGATTCACCCCTCCACTTT. The encoded protein is CASSVQRDSPLHF.

The genes are TRBV28 and TRBJ2-7; a possible D gene is TRBD1 (6 bases). The CDR3 has 16 amino acids. Germline assignment: CDR1 MDHEN and CDR2 SYDVKM. Deletions cut 2 bases from V and 3 bases from J, with 17 bases between. The CDR3 reads CASSLVSGVRNYEQYF. CDR3 nucleotides: TGTGCCAGCAGTTTAGTGTCAGGGGTTAGGAACTACGAGCAGTACTTC.

V gene TRBV7-2 combines with J gene TRBJ2-1; maybe TRBD2 (5 bases). Deletions cut 8 bases from V and 2 bases from J, with 10 bases between. The CDR3 runs 13 residues. The germline V gene encodes CDR1 SGHTA and CDR2 FQGNSA. CDR3 region: CASQDSPYNEQFF. Written as DNA, the CDR3 is TGTGCCAGCCAGGACTCACCCTACAATGAGCAGTTCTTC.

In DNA, the CDR3 is TGTGCCATCAGTCCCGGACAGAGGAACACTGAAGCTTTCTTT. Amino acid sequence: CAISPGQRNTEAFF. The chain carries TRBV10-3 and TRBJ1-1; D is possibly TRBD1 (6 bases). CDR1 is ENHRY and CDR2 is SYGVKD in the germline V gene. V was clipped by 5 bases and J by 1 base, with 11 bases between them. The CDR3 loop spans 14 amino acids.

This chain uses TRBV11-2 with TRBJ1-1; D perhaps matches TRBD1 (6 bases). V lost 5 bases, J lost 4 bases, and 14 bases lay in between. This CDR3 region has 14 residues. CDR1 SGHAT and CDR2 FQNNGV come from the germline V gene. CDR3 protein: CASSPDRGGTEAFF. The CDR3 region has the DNA TGTGCCAGCAGCCCAGATCGAGGGGGCACTGAAGCTTTCTTT.

V is TRBV5-6 and J is TRBJ2-4; D call uncertain. The CDR3 is 14 residues long. Germline CDR1 reads SGHDT; CDR2 reads YYEEEE. V lost 4 bases to trimming and J lost 1 base, with 9 bases between them. The CDR3 nucleotides read TGTGCCAGCAGCGCGGTCCAGGCCAAAAACATTCAGTACTTC. Its translation: CASSAVQAKNIQYF.

The chain has TRBV7-9 and TRBJ1-1, with D possibly being TRBD1 (5 bases). The CDR3 contains 13 residues. Trimming took off 6 bases at V and 1 base at J, with 9 bases between the two ends. The germline V gene has CDR1 SEHNR and CDR2 FQNEAQ (reference sequence). CDR3 nucleotides: TGTGCCAGCAGTTATCAGGGGAACACTGAAGCTTTCTTT. This translates into CASSYQGNTEAFF.

The J gene is TRBJ2-3, the V gene TRBV27, with a possible D match to TRBD2 (5 bases). Trimming left V 6 bases short and J 5 bases short, with 9 bases between. Germline V gene sequence: CDR1 MNHEY, CDR2 SMNVEV (reference sequence). The CDR3 is made up of 12 amino acids. Here the CDR3 reads CASSGGKDTQYF. The CDR3 DNA follows: TGTGCCAGCAGCGGAGGTAAAGATACGCAGTATTTT.

The J gene is TRBJ1-3, the V gene TRBV6-5; D remains unclear. V was shortened by 5 bases and J by 0 bases, with 8 bases between the two germline ends. The CDR3 loop spans 14 amino acids. Germline loops: CDR1 MNHEY, CDR2 SVGAGI. The CDR3 sequence: CASSQLYSGNTIYF. CDR3 coding DNA: TGTGCCAGCAGTCAGTTGTACTCTGGAAACACCATATATTTT.

The genes are TRBV7-3 and TRBJ2-2, with a weak D call TRBD2 (5 bases). Germline V CDR1 and CDR2: SGHTA, FQGTGA. V gave up 1 base and J gave up 7 bases, with 16 bases separating them. This CDR3 region has 16 residues. As DNA, the CDR3 is TGTGCCAGCAGCTTAAATGTTAGAACCGCGGGCGGGGAGCTGTTTTTT. Translated: CASSLNVRTAGGELFF.

The chain combines TRBV18 with TRBJ2-1; 7 bases map to TRBD2. After removal of 4 bases from V and 0 bases from J, the junction contained 3 bases not matched to a gene. Germline V gives CDR1 KGHSH, CDR2 LQKENI. The CDR3 spans 15 residues. CDR3 residues: CASSRRTSSYNEQFF. CDR3 in DNA: TGTGCCAGCTCACGAAGGACTAGCTCCTACAATGAGCAGTTCTTC.

The V and J genes are TRBV11-2 and TRBJ1-1; TRBD1 matches at 7 bases. V lost 2 bases and J lost 7; bases outside the gene matches: 10. The CDR3 has 15 amino acids. The germline CDR1 and CDR2 sequences are SGHAT and FQNNGV. The CDR3, as DNA: TGTGCCAGCAGCTTAAGGGGGACGGGGACAGATGAAGCTTTCTTT. It codes for CASSLRGTGTDEAFF.